The 29 T cell receptor beta chains given below trace back to one sample, sequenced in a study of monozygotic twins with inflammatory bowel disease. Reanalyzing the 5' RACE reads, TCRdb keeps one entry per CDR3 protein, without DNA. The listing records under 150,000 distinct CDR3 sequences. The sample comprised blood. All receptors come from a human donor with ulcerative colitis or Crohn's disease, or a healthy co-twin of an affected twin (not recorded which).

This chain connects TRBV5-1 to TRBJ2-5; TCRdb returns TRBD2, unconfirmable since there is no DNA. This CDR3 contains 16 residues. Per the germline V gene, CDR1 is SGHRS and CDR2 is YFSETQ. The CDR3 spells CASSFSNGGGKETQYF. The variable domain in full, with the rest retrieved from reference TRBV5-1 and TRBJ2-5, is KAGVTQTPRYLIKTRGQQVTLSCSPISGHRSVSWYQQTPGQGLQFLFEYFSETQRNKGNFPGRFSGRQFSNSRSEMNVSTLELGDSALYLCASSFSNGGGKETQYFGPGTRLLVL.

The chain uses TRBV20-1 and TRBJ1-2. Germline loops: CDR1 DFQATT, CDR2 SNEGSKA (reference sequence). There are 12 residues in the CDR3. CDR3 in amino acids: CSAREGRRGYTF.

The rearrangement uses TRBV7-9 and TRBJ1-1. The germline V gene has CDR1 SEHNR and CDR2 FQNEAQ (reference sequence). CDR3 length: 14 residues. The CDR3 sequence is CASSTKDKNTEAFF.

The chain has TRBV20-1 and TRBJ2-7. The germline V gene has CDR1 DFQATT and CDR2 SNEGSKA (reference sequence). The CDR3 sequence is 11 residues long. The CDR3 sequence is CSAREYREQYF.

The gene calls are TRBV27 and TRBJ1-2; TCRdb outputs TRBD1, but without DNA this stays unchecked. Per germline, CDR1 MNHEY and CDR2 SMNVEV (reference sequence). There are 13 residues in the CDR3. CDR3 sequence: CASSPGQGDGYTF.

The gene calls are TRBV20-1 and TRBJ1-6; no DNA is available, so the TRBD1 call from TCRdb remains unchecked. CDR1 and CDR2 from the germline V gene are DFQATT and SNEGSKA (reference sequence). The CDR3 length is 16 residues. The CDR3: CSAKTSGTGYNSPLHF.

This chain connects TRBV12-3 or TRBV12-4 to TRBJ2-7; TCRdb selects TRBD1, and the lack of DNA leaves this call unchecked. The CDR3 is made up of 14 amino acids. CDR3 in amino acids: CASSFADRTYEQYF.

The chain uses TRBV24-1 and TRBJ1-5. The V gene's germline CDR1 is KGHDR and CDR2 SFDVKD. The CDR3 contains 14 residues. The CDR3: CATSEGGFNQPQHF.

This chain links TRBV6-2 or TRBV6-3 with TRBJ1-5; the TRBD1 assignment by TCRdb is unverifiable without DNA. Per the germline V gene, CDR1 is MNHEY and CDR2 is SVGEGT. The CDR3 extends over 14 amino acids. This chain's CDR3 is CASRNNRDNQPQHF.

This chain joins TRBV20-1 and TRBJ1-1; TCRdb's D call of TRBD1 is untestable without DNA. Germline CDR1 and CDR2: DFQATT and SNEGSKA (reference sequence). This CDR3 spans 13 amino acids. This CDR3 reads CSARPGGNTEAFF.

This chain joins TRBV20-1 and TRBJ2-7; TCRdb calls TRBD1, which cannot be checked without DNA. Germline-derived CDR1 and CDR2 are DFQATT and SNEGSKA (reference sequence). The CDR3 sequence is 13 residues long. The CDR3 loop is CSVPGTGVREQYF.

V usage is TRBV4-2 and J usage is TRBJ1-1; TCRdb proposes TRBD1, but this gene call is untestable without DNA. CDR3 length: 18 amino acids. Germline values: CDR1 LGHNA, CDR2 YNFKEQ. CDR3 sequence: CASSQEARWTEMNTEAFF.

This chain connects TRBV13 to TRBJ2-7; TCRdb selects TRBD2, and the lack of DNA leaves this call unchecked. Germline CDR1 PRHDT, CDR2 FYEKMQ (reference sequence). CDR3 size: 13 residues. CDR3 amino acids: CASSLGRAVEQYF.

This chain links TRBV4-2 with TRBJ2-6; TCRdb indicates TRBD2, and absent DNA this call remains unverified. Germline V lookup: CDR1 LGHNA, CDR2 YNFKEQ. The CDR3 runs to 19 residues. CDR3 loop: CASSQDAGGDPSGANVLTF.

The rearrangement uses TRBV6-2 or TRBV6-3 and TRBJ2-1; TCRdb names TRBD1, which stays unverified in the absence of DNA. This CDR3 has 19 residues. In germline, CDR1 is MNHEY, CDR2 SVGEGT. The CDR3 is CASSYSVPQWGAGGNEQFF.

J is TRBJ1-1 and V is TRBV3-1. CDR1 and CDR2 from the germline V gene are LGHDT and YNNKEL (reference sequence). CDR3 length: 13 residues. The CDR3 here is CASSQVMRTEAFF.

This chain uses TRBV4-2 with TRBJ1-6; TCRdb proposes TRBD1, but this gene call is untestable without DNA. The CDR3 length is 20 residues. The germline V gene has CDR1 LGHNA and CDR2 YNFKEQ. CDR3 residues: CASSTQGTWAQSSYNSPLHF.

This chain connects TRBV20-1 to TRBJ2-2; TCRdb proposes TRBD1, but this gene call is untestable without DNA. The CDR3 has 12 amino acids. Germline assignment: CDR1 DFQATT and CDR2 SNEGSKA (reference sequence). The CDR3 loop is CSAQGRSGELFF.

This chain's CDR3 is CSARGRGSGSGNTIYF. The chain carries TRBV20-1 and TRBJ1-3. CDR1 is DFQATT, CDR2 SNEGSKA, per germline (reference sequence). The CDR3 consists of 16 residues.

The V and J genes are TRBV29-1 and TRBJ2-2; TCRdb gives TRBD1 as the D gene, but with no DNA this cannot be confirmed. The CDR3 length is 14 residues. Germline V CDR1 and CDR2: SQVTM, ANQGSEA. The CDR3 region is CSVVNRHNTGELFF.

The CDR3 here is CASRREANSGNTIYF. The gene calls are TRBV6-1 and TRBJ1-3. The germline V gene has CDR1 MNHNS and CDR2 SASEGT. The CDR3 is 15 amino acids.

The J gene is TRBJ2-5, the V gene TRBV30; TCRdb outputs TRBD1, but without DNA this stays unchecked. Germline V gene data show CDR1 as GTSNPN and CDR2 as SVGIG (reference sequence). CDR3 size: 14 residues. The CDR3 loop reads CAWSKNRGRETQYF.

The rearrangement links TRBV5-1 to TRBJ2-3; without DNA, the TCRdb call of TRBD2 cannot be checked. The germline gives CDR1 SGHRS, CDR2 YFSETQ. The CDR3 runs 16 residues. The CDR3 loop reads CASSLDLAGAGDTQYF.

CDR3 residues: CASSWDVTGELFF. This chain connects TRBV2 to TRBJ2-2; TCRdb gives TRBD1 as the D gene, but with no DNA this cannot be confirmed. CDR1 and CDR2 from the germline V gene are SNHLY and FYNNEI. The CDR3 spans 13 residues.

This sequence joins TRBV6-1 and TRBJ2-2; TCRdb reports TRBD2, a call that lacks DNA to check it against. CDR3 size: 15 residues. CDR1 and CDR2 from the germline V gene are MNHNS and SASEGT. The CDR3 sequence: CASSPLAGVTGELFF.

The CDR3 region is CASSFGHEQYF. The rearrangement uses TRBV5-1 and TRBJ2-7. The CDR3 extends over 11 amino acids. Germline lookup yields CDR1 SGHRS and CDR2 YFSETQ.

The chain uses TRBV6-2 or TRBV6-3 and TRBJ1-2. The CDR3 is 18 residues long. Germline V gene data show CDR1 as MNHEY and CDR2 as SVGEGT. CDR3 region: CASSSDPAQDLLRYGYTF.

J is TRBJ2-1 and V is TRBV3-1; TCRdb calls TRBD2, which cannot be checked without DNA. Germline V gene lookup returns CDR1 LGHDT and CDR2 YNNKEL (reference sequence). This CDR3 spans 18 amino acids. The CDR3 reads CASSQDLTTWTSYNEQFF.

The chain couples TRBV29-1 to TRBJ2-7; TCRdb selects TRBD1, and the lack of DNA leaves this call unchecked. The CDR3 extends over 13 amino acids. From germline, CDR1 is SQVTM and CDR2 ANQGSEA. CDR3 sequence: CSVMTGYRSEQYF.